The next 28 T cell receptor beta chains were all read from a single sample in a study of cytomegalovirus exposure and HLA in healthy donors. The PCR ran on 60 Vbeta and 13 Jbeta primers. The data were produced by immunoSEQ multiplex PCR, yet TCRdb's version contains in-frame clones alone and is incomplete. Among about 110,000 clones listed, under 85% were seen once. Input material: PBMCs. Receptors were obtained from a man aged 40-55 years in good health and CMV-seronegative.

The rearrangement uses TRBV28 and TRBJ1-1, with 8 positions matching TRBD1. This CDR3 is built from 15 residues. In germline, CDR1 is MDHEN, CDR2 SYDVKM. The V gene end was trimmed by 6 bases and the J gene end by 11 bases; junction bases not matched to a gene: 17. CDR3 protein: CASSPGDRTFRSAFF. CDR3 nucleotides: TGTGCCAGCAGCCCCGGGGACAGGACCTTTAGGAGTGCTTTCTTT.

This clone is a singleton in its sample. This chain joins TRBV29-1 and TRBJ2-7; D possibly corresponds to TRBD1 (7 bases). The CDR3 consists of 15 residues. Germline lookup yields CDR1 SQVTM and CDR2 ANQGSEA. Trimming shortened V by 8 bases and J by 5 bases, and 25 bases separated the two germline ends. Here the CDR3 reads CSYLGSQGGLDEQYF. CDR3 nucleotides: TGCAGCTACCTGGGGTCGCAGGGGGGTTTGGACGAGCAGTACTTC.

The genes are TRBV4-3 and TRBJ2-2; weak D call: TRBD1 (5 bases). CDR1 and CDR2 (germline): LGHNA, YSLEER. CDR3 length: 16 amino acids. The V end lost 3 bases, the J end lost 0 bases, and 11 bases lay between the germline ends. The CDR3 reads CASSHIDSANTGELFF. In DNA form, the CDR3 reads TGCGCCAGCAGCCATATAGACAGCGCGAACACCGGGGAGCTGTTTTTT.

The chain uses TRBV6-5 and TRBJ2-7, with D unclear. The CDR3 contains 12 residues. From germline, CDR1 is MNHEY and CDR2 SVGAGI. Trimming removed 1 base at V and 6 bases at J, with 7 bases between. CDR3 in DNA: TGTGCCAGCAGTTACTTGGCTGGCGAGCAGTACTTC. The encoded protein is CASSYLAGEQYF.

The rearrangement joins TRBV18 to TRBJ1-2, with TRBD1 matching 11 bases. In germline, CDR1 is KGHSH, CDR2 LQKENI. V was pared by 4 bases and J by 4 bases, with 5 bases of the junction left unmatched. The CDR3 is 15 residues long. The CDR3 DNA sequence: TGTGCCAGCTCACGGGACAGGGGGAACTCCTATGGCTACACCTTC. Protein: CASSRDRGNSYGYTF.

This sequence joins TRBV7-9 and TRBJ1-5; possibly TRBD1 for D (5 bases). Trimming cost V 3 bases and J 6 bases, with 12 bases left between them. Germline CDR1 SEHNR, CDR2 FQNEAQ (reference sequence). This CDR3 contains 14 residues. The CDR3 protein is CASSLGGMGQPQHF. The DNA of the CDR3 is TGTGCCAGCAGCTTGGGGGGTATGGGTCAGCCCCAGCATTTT.

The genes are TRBV4-1 and TRBJ2-7; a weak D match, TRBD1 (6 bases). Germline CDR1 MGHRA, CDR2 YSYEKL. The CDR3 has 14 residues. V dropped 3 bases and J dropped 2 bases, with 11 bases sitting between them. The CDR3 here is CASSHQGRTYEQYF. The DNA for the CDR3 is TGCGCCAGCAGCCACCAGGGGAGAACCTACGAGCAGTACTTC.

This rearrangement joins TRBV4-1 to TRBJ1-5; no reliable D call. The CDR3 spans 14 residues. CDR1 is MGHRA, CDR2 YSYEKL, per germline. V lost 1 base, J lost 5 bases, and 9 bases lay in between. The CDR3 nucleotides read TGCGCCAGCAGCCAAGCGGGGATCGATCAGCCCCAGCATTTT. Translated, it gives CASSQAGIDQPQHF.

This clone has a single count. The V and J genes are TRBV5-8 and TRBJ2-7; 13 bases are shared with TRBD2. From germline, CDR1 is SGHTS and CDR2 YDEGEE. Trimming cost V 1 base and J 5 bases; bases outside gene matches: 6. The CDR3 extends over 16 amino acids. The CDR3: CASSLYGTSGIDEQYF. CDR3 bases: TGTGCCAGCAGCTTGTACGGGACTAGCGGGATCGACGAGCAGTACTTC.

This clone was recorded a few times. The chain employs TRBV30 and TRBJ1-6; D not resolved. The CDR3 has 12 residues. V lost 1 base and J 10 bases, leaving 8 bases between the germline ends. Germline V CDR1 and CDR2: GTSNPN, SVGIG (reference sequence). The CDR3 reads CAWSGTKSPLHF. The DNA for the CDR3 is TGTGCCTGGAGTGGAACAAAGTCACCCCTCCACTTT.

CDR3 DNA: TGTGCCAGCAGTTACTGGGCGGGGGCCTACAATGAGCAGTTCTTC. Amino acid sequence: CASSYWAGAYNEQFF. This rearrangement joins TRBV6-5 to TRBJ2-1; TRBD2 agrees at 7 bases. V was clipped by 1 base and J by 2 bases; unmatched bases: 2. Germline values: CDR1 MNHEY, CDR2 SVGAGI. The CDR3 contains 15 residues.

This clone has just a few counts. The DNA for the CDR3 is TGTGCCAGCAGCTTAGCTCAGGGGGAGTCGCAATATGGCTACACCTTC. Its translation is CASSLAQGESQYGYTF. This rearrangement joins TRBV7-8 to TRBJ1-2, with TRBD1 identical over 7 bases. The length of the CDR3 is 16 residues. The V segment lost 0 bases and the J segment 5 bases; nucleotides outside the gene matches: 9. In germline, CDR1 is SGHVS, CDR2 FQNEAQ.

J is TRBJ2-2 and V is TRBV4-2, with TRBD2 as a possible D gene (5 bases). The CDR3 consists of 14 residues. The ends were cut back, 3 bases at V and 6 bases at J, with 11 bases in the middle. The germline gives CDR1 LGHNA, CDR2 YNFKEQ. In DNA form, the CDR3 reads TGTGCCAGCAGCCATACCTCGGGGTCCGGGGAGCTGTTTTTT. This sequence encodes CASSHTSGSGELFF.

V is TRBV4-2 and J is TRBJ2-7, with 7 positions matching TRBD1. The CDR3 consists of 19 residues. V lost 1 base to trimming and J lost 0 bases; unmatched junction nucleotides: 15. Germline assignment: CDR1 LGHNA and CDR2 YNFKEQ. The CDR3 sequence is CASSQGRVGTVGGSYEQYF. The DNA of the CDR3 is TGTGCCAGCAGCCAAGGACGTGTCGGGACAGTGGGTGGCTCCTACGAGCAGTACTTC.

V usage is TRBV7-9 and J usage is TRBJ2-3; D is unclear. The germline V and J ends were trimmed by 3 bases and 1 base, with 2 bases remaining between them. This CDR3 contains 12 residues. CDR1 is SEHNR, CDR2 FQNEAQ, per germline (reference sequence). CDR3 in amino acids: CASSFGTDTQYF. As DNA, the CDR3 is TGTGCCAGCAGCTTCGGCACAGATACGCAGTATTTT.

A single count supports this clone. The gene calls are TRBV7-3 and TRBJ1-2; D may be TRBD1 (6 bases). V shed 1 base and J shed 6 bases, with 12 bases lying between them. Germline V gene data show CDR1 as SGHTA and CDR2 as FQGTGA. CDR3 length equals 14 residues. Here the CDR3 DNA reads TGTGCCAGCAGCTTAATGGGGCGGACAGATGGCTACACCTTC. Protein: CASSLMGRTDGYTF. The full variable domain, in which reference TRBV7-3 and TRBJ1-2 provide the parts outside the CDR3, is GAGVSQTPSNKVTEKGKYVELRCDPISGHTALYWYRQSLGQGPEFLIYFQGTGAADDSGLPNDRFFAVRPEGSVSTLKIQRTERGDSAVYLCASSLMGRTDGYTFGSGTRLTVV.

This clone was seen more than once but under ten times. This chain uses TRBV7-9 with TRBJ2-7; TRBD1 aligns across 8 bases. The CDR3 sequence is 15 residues long. The V segment lost 5 bases and the J segment 6 bases; nucleotides outside the gene matches: 12. Germline CDR1 is SEHNR and CDR2 is FQNEAQ (reference sequence). CDR3 sequence reads: CASSALNRGFIEQYF. CDR3 bases: TGTGCCAGCAGCGCATTAAACAGGGGGTTCATCGAGCAGTACTTC.

The chain carries TRBV9 and TRBJ1-4; no definite D call. The CDR3 is 13 residues long. The V and J ends lost 0 bases and 8 bases respectively, with 8 bases between them. Germline CDR1 SGDLS, CDR2 YYNGEE. The CDR3: CASSVAPEEKLFF. The CDR3 nucleotides are TGTGCCAGCAGCGTAGCCCCGGAGGAAAAACTGTTTTTT.

This clone was counted between two and nine times. The CDR3 loop reads CASSLYSLSTEAFF. As DNA, the CDR3 is TGTGCCAGCAGCTTGTACTCCTTGAGCACTGAAGCTTTCTTT. The V call is TRBV5-6, the J call TRBJ1-1; D is unclear. In germline, CDR1 is SGHDT, CDR2 YYEEEE. CDR3 length: 14 amino acids. The germline V and J ends were trimmed by 1 base and 4 bases, with 11 bases remaining between them.

The rearrangement links TRBV5-6 to TRBJ1-2; no clear D. Germline CDR1 and CDR2: SGHDT and YYEEEE. The CDR3 contains 13 residues. The germline V and J ends were trimmed by 4 bases and 4 bases, with 11 bases remaining between them. The CDR3 nucleotides read TGTGCCAGCAGCAGCCCTTTCTCCTATGGCTACACCTTC. Protein sequence: CASSSPFSYGYTF.

The chain couples TRBV6-6 to TRBJ1-2; 7 bases match TRBD1. Germline V gene sequence: CDR1 MNHNY, CDR2 SVGAGI (reference sequence). The CDR3 spans 14 residues. J was trimmed by 6 bases and V by 7 bases; bases with no gene match: 11. This chain's CDR3 is CASTNRGQLHGYTF. CDR3 sequence (DNA): TGTGCCAGCACCAACAGGGGACAATTGCATGGCTACACCTTC.

This clone was seen once. This rearrangement joins TRBV27 to TRBJ2-7; 9 bases align to TRBD1. Trimming took 9 bases from V and 5 from J; bases not matched to a gene: 11. In germline, CDR1 is MNHEY, CDR2 SMNVEV (reference sequence). CDR3 size: 14 residues. CDR3 protein: CASSRDRDSDEQYF. The CDR3 DNA reads as TGTGCCAGTAGCCGGGACAGGGATAGCGACGAGCAGTACTTC.

In this sample, this clone turned up once. J is TRBJ1-3 and V is TRBV9; possible D gene TRBD1, 6 bases. Germline V CDR1 and CDR2: SGDLS, YYNGEE. Trimming shortened V by 4 bases and J by 2 bases, and 7 bases separated the two germline ends. This CDR3 is built from 13 residues. CDR3 in amino acids: CASSPGAGNTIYF. DNA for the CDR3: TGTGCCAGCAGCCCAGGGGCTGGAAACACCATATATTTT.

J is TRBJ2-7 and V is TRBV28; tentatively, D is TRBD2 (5 bases). The CDR3 is 15 amino acids. Trimming cost V 4 bases and J 0 bases, with 13 bases left between them. Germline V lookup: CDR1 MDHEN, CDR2 SYDVKM. This chain's CDR3 is CASSSPAESSYEQYF. The CDR3 DNA sequence: TGTGCCAGCAGTTCCCCAGCGGAAAGCTCCTACGAGCAGTACTTC.

The genes are TRBV4-2 and TRBJ2-1; 8 bases line up with TRBD2. The J segment lost 5 bases and the V segment lost 1 base, leaving 19 bases of the junction unmatched. This CDR3 spans 20 amino acids. Germline V lookup: CDR1 LGHNA, CDR2 YNFKEQ. CDR3 DNA: TGTGCCAGCAGCCAAGGGCCCCCACATCTTCCGGGGGGGACGCACAATGAGCAGTTCTTC. The encoded protein is CASSQGPPHLPGGTHNEQFF.

The chain couples TRBV30 to TRBJ2-3; 9 bases line up with TRBD2. V trimming: 3 bases; J trimming: 1 base; junction bases outside the gene matches: 5. This CDR3 has 15 amino acids. Germline loops: CDR1 GTSNPN, CDR2 SVGIG (reference sequence). As DNA, the CDR3 is TGTGCCTGGAGCCACGTAGCGGGGGGCACAGATACGCAGTATTTT. It yields the protein CAWSHVAGGTDTQYF.

The rearrangement links TRBV21-1 to TRBJ1-6. TRBV21-1 is a recognized pseudogene. The CDR3 is made up of 13 amino acids. As DNA, the CDR3 is TGTGCCAGCAGCCCTCGACTAGATTCACCCCTCCACTTT. It translates to CASSPRLDSPLHF.

This chain's CDR3 is CASSQGEGSGYGYTF. In DNA form, the CDR3 reads TGCGCCAGCAGCCAAGGGGAGGGCTCTGGCTATGGCTACACCTTC. This rearrangement joins TRBV4-3 to TRBJ1-2, with no clear D. V was shortened by 1 base and J by 4 bases, with 13 bases between the two germline ends. CDR3 size: 15 residues. In germline, CDR1 is LGHNA, CDR2 YSLEER.